This entry lists 32 T cell receptor beta chains sequenced from one sample in a study of somatic mutations in cytotoxic T cells in rheumatoid arthritis. Profiled with immunoSEQ multiplex PCR; TCRdb holds only in-frame clones, not every one. The sample holds about 20,000 clones; 85% to 90% are singletons and the top ten take 15%. Sequenced material: CD8+ T cells sorted from blood. These receptors all come from a middle-aged man in good health.

V usage is TRBV28 and J usage is TRBJ2-7; 8 nucleotides align to TRBD1. With V trimmed by 2 bases and J by 1 base, 4 bases remained unmatched. CDR3 length equals 15 residues. Germline values: CDR1 MDHEN, CDR2 SYDVKM. In nucleotides, the CDR3 is TGTGCCAGCAGTTTAGGCAGGGGGCCATCCTACGAGCAGTACTTC. Encoded protein: CASSLGRGPSYEQYF. The whole variable domain, remainder taken from reference TRBV28 and TRBJ2-7, is DVKVTQSSRYLVKRTGEKVFLECVQDMDHENMFWYRQDPGLGLRLIYFSYDVKMKEKGDIPEGYSVSREKKERFSLILESASTNQTSMYLCASSLGRGPSYEQYFGPGTRLTVT.

The V call is TRBV27, the J call TRBJ2-7; possible D gene TRBD2, 5 bases. The CDR3 totals 13 residues. V was cut by 4 bases and J by 6 bases, with 13 bases left in between. The germline V gene encodes CDR1 MNHEY and CDR2 SMNVEV (reference sequence). CDR3 loop: CASSWAGGTEQYF. The CDR3 DNA reads as TGTGCCAGCAGTTGGGCAGGAGGAACCGAGCAGTACTTC.

The sample holds a few counts of this clone. The J gene is TRBJ2-1, the V gene TRBV7-9; D is uncertain. V lost 4 bases, J lost 0 bases, and 10 bases lay in between. This CDR3 has 15 residues. Germline values: CDR1 SEHNR, CDR2 FQNEAQ (reference sequence). CDR3 sequence (DNA): TGTGCCAGCAGCTCCATAGCAAGCTCCTACAATGAGCAGTTCTTC. Encoded protein: CASSSIASSYNEQFF.

V and J are TRBV15 and TRBJ1-5; D call uncertain. With 6 bases removed from V and 3 bases from J, the gap between germline ends came to 12 bases. Germline values: CDR1 LNHNV, CDR2 YYDKDF (reference sequence). The CDR3 runs to 14 residues. CDR3 residues: CATSPGPPNQPQHF. DNA for the CDR3: TGTGCCACCAGTCCGGGTCCCCCCAATCAGCCCCAGCATTTT.

The chain joins TRBV4-3 to TRBJ2-3; possibly TRBD2 for D (5 bases). V lost 2 bases and J 2 bases, leaving 14 bases between the germline ends. The CDR3 contains 16 residues. Per the germline V gene, CDR1 is LGHNA and CDR2 is YSLEER. CDR3 in amino acids: CASSQRVGLFTDTQYF. The CDR3 DNA sequence: TGCGCCAGCAGCCAAAGGGTAGGACTCTTCACAGATACGCAGTATTTT.

The CDR3 DNA reads TGTGCCAGCAGCGTCCTAGTCAATGAGCAGTTCTTC. This gives the protein CASSVLVNEQFF. This chain uses TRBV9 with TRBJ2-1; D uncertain. Germline V CDR1 and CDR2: SGDLS, YYNGEE. V shed 2 bases and J shed 6 bases, with 6 bases lying between them. The CDR3 is 12 amino acids. The complete variable domain, with remaining parts taken from reference TRBV9 and TRBJ2-1, reads DSGVTQTPKHLITATGQRVTLRCSPRSGDLSVYWYQQSLDQGLQFLIQYYNGEERAKGNILERFSAQQFPDLHSELNLSSLELGDSALYFCASSVLVNEQFFGPGTRLTVL.

The chain couples TRBV27 to TRBJ2-7; no definite D call. The CDR3 runs to 13 residues. Trimming stripped 3 bases from V and 5 bases from J, with 11 bases between. Germline CDR1 reads MNHEY; CDR2 reads SMNVEV (reference sequence). This CDR3 reads CASSLERSHEQYF. The DNA of the CDR3 is TGTGCCAGCAGTTTGGAGCGTAGCCACGAGCAGTACTTC.

The count of this clone is one. The J gene is TRBJ1-5, the V gene TRBV5-6; D is uncertain. The CDR3 consists of 14 residues. Trimming removed 0 bases at V and 3 bases at J, with 7 bases between. Germline CDR1 SGHDT, CDR2 YYEEEE. The CDR3 spells CASSLGVDNQPQHF. The DNA for the CDR3 is TGTGCCAGCAGCTTGGGGGTAGACAATCAGCCCCAGCATTTT.

This clone was seen more than once but under ten times. The chain links TRBV11-1 to TRBJ1-1, with a possible D match to TRBD1 (5 bases). The germline CDR1 and CDR2 sequences are SGHAT and FQDESV (reference sequence). Trimming took 1 base from V and 6 from J, leaving 18 bases between them. The CDR3 is 16 amino acids. This CDR3 is CASSLVVWQGIAEAFF. In DNA, the CDR3 is TGTGCCAGCAGCTTAGTGGTTTGGCAGGGTATCGCTGAAGCTTTCTTT.

The chain links TRBV27 to TRBJ2-3; D tentatively reads TRBD1 or TRBD2 (6 bases each). This CDR3 region has 14 residues. In germline, CDR1 is MNHEY, CDR2 SMNVEV (reference sequence). Trimming pared 4 bases from V and 4 bases from J, leaving 12 bases between. CDR3 nucleotide sequence: TGTGCCAGCAGTTGGGGGCGGAGGGCAGATACGCAGTATTTT. The encoded protein is CASSWGRRADTQYF.

This sequence joins TRBV28 and TRBJ1-2; D uncertain. This CDR3 region has 13 residues. The V gene lost 6 bases and the J gene lost 4 bases, with 12 bases spanning the gap. Germline values: CDR1 MDHEN, CDR2 SYDVKM. The CDR3 protein is CASRPRESYGYTF. CDR3 nucleotides: TGTGCCAGCAGACCTAGGGAGAGCTATGGCTACACCTTC.

The CDR3 sequence is CAWNENHSNQPQHF. The DNA of the CDR3 is TGTGCCTGGAATGAGAATCATAGCAATCAGCCCCAGCATTTT. The chain recombines TRBV30 with TRBJ1-5; no clear D. Trimming removed 4 bases from V and 0 bases from J, with 10 bases in between. The CDR3 has 14 amino acids. In germline, CDR1 is GTSNPN, CDR2 SVGIG (reference sequence).

The rearrangement joins TRBV7-9 to TRBJ1-1, with TRBD1 as a possible D gene (6 bases). The CDR3 runs 15 residues. The V gene lost 2 bases and the J gene lost 7 bases, with 17 bases spanning the gap. CDR1 and CDR2 from the germline V gene are SEHNR and FQNEAQ (reference sequence). CDR3 residues: CASSLTRGLGSEAFF. The CDR3 DNA follows: TGTGCCAGCAGCTTAACCAGGGGCCTCGGGAGTGAAGCTTTCTTT.

V is TRBV10-3 and J is TRBJ2-1; D remains unclear. The V and J ends lost 4 bases and 0 bases respectively, with 7 bases between them. The germline CDR1 and CDR2 sequences are ENHRY and SYGVKD. CDR3 length equals 14 residues. The chain's CDR3 is CAISAISSYNEQFF. Written as DNA, the CDR3 is TGTGCCATCAGTGCTATTAGCTCCTACAATGAGCAGTTCTTC.

The rearrangement uses TRBV2 and TRBJ2-2, with TRBD2 identical over 7 bases. V lost 8 bases and J lost 7; bases outside the gene matches: 13. This CDR3 has 15 residues. Per the germline V gene, CDR1 is SNHLY and CDR2 is FYNNEI. The CDR3 sequence: CASARSGRQGGELFF. The CDR3 nucleotides read TGTGCCAGCGCCCGTAGCGGGCGGCAAGGCGGGGAGCTGTTTTTT.

The chain employs TRBV10-3 and TRBJ1-1, with D hard to call. The V and J ends lost 0 bases and 5 bases respectively, with 7 bases between them. CDR3 length equals 13 residues. The germline CDR1 and CDR2 sequences are ENHRY and SYGVKD. CDR3 nucleotide sequence: TGTGCCATCAGTGAGTCGGAGGGAACTGAAGCTTTCTTT. Amino acid sequence: CAISESEGTEAFF.

This sequence joins TRBV5-4 and TRBJ1-2, with 9 bases matching TRBD1. Trimming cost V 0 bases and J 7 bases; bases outside gene matches: 7. This CDR3 is 15 amino acids long. Germline V CDR1 and CDR2: SGHNT, YYREEE (reference sequence). This CDR3 is CASSLALQGASGYTF. CDR3 coding DNA: TGTGCCAGCAGCTTGGCCTTACAGGGGGCCTCTGGCTACACCTTC.

The chain has TRBV28 and TRBJ1-1, with 9 nucleotides matching TRBD1. In germline, CDR1 is MDHEN, CDR2 SYDVKM. The CDR3 totals 18 residues. Trimming at V came to 4 bases and at J to 0 bases, leaving 12 bases not matched to a gene. Here the CDR3 DNA reads TGTGCCAGCAGTTCACAACGCCGGACAGGGGCGGTGAACACTGAAGCTTTCTTT. It specifies CASSSQRRTGAVNTEAFF.

J is TRBJ2-3 and V is TRBV29-1, with 11 bases fitting TRBD2. The CDR3 has 13 amino acids. V shed 4 bases, J shed 6 bases, and the junction held 3 bases outside the gene matches. Looked up from germline, CDR1 is SQVTM and CDR2 is ANQGSEA. The CDR3 spells CSVGASGRDTQYF. The CDR3 nucleotides read TGCAGCGTTGGGGCTAGCGGGAGGGATACGCAGTATTTT.

The CDR3 spells CSVERTDSYEQYF. CDR3 coding DNA: TGCAGCGTTGAGAGGACGGACTCCTACGAGCAGTACTTC. The rearrangement uses TRBV29-1 and TRBJ2-7; no definite D call. The CDR3 has 13 amino acids. Germline V gives CDR1 SQVTM, CDR2 ANQGSEA. V dropped 3 bases and J dropped 0 bases, with 9 bases sitting between them.

The chain combines TRBV4-2 with TRBJ2-7, with a tentative D call TRBD2 (5 bases). Deletions cut 0 bases from V and 2 bases from J, with 17 bases between. CDR1 and CDR2 from the germline V gene are LGHNA and YNFKEQ. The CDR3 sequence is 17 residues long. The DNA for the CDR3 is TGTGCCAGCAGCCAAGATCCCAGAGGACTTCATCCCTACGAGCAGTACTTC. Translated: CASSQDPRGLHPYEQYF.

This chain uses TRBV28 with TRBJ2-3, with D perhaps TRBD2 (6 bases). Trimming removed 0 bases from V and 3 bases from J, with 10 bases in between. The CDR3 has 15 residues. Germline CDR1 is MDHEN and CDR2 is SYDVKM. This CDR3 reads CASSLWNGRTDTQYF. The CDR3 nucleotides are TGTGCCAGCAGTTTATGGAACGGGAGAACAGATACGCAGTATTTT.

This clone was seen more than once but under ten times. In DNA, the CDR3 is TGTGCCAGCAGTTTAAAGGACAGGGGGGATACCGGGGAGCTGTTTTTT. Residues: CASSLKDRGDTGELFF. The gene calls are TRBV27 and TRBJ2-2; 10 bases match TRBD1. This CDR3 region has 16 residues. Germline V gives CDR1 MNHEY, CDR2 SMNVEV (reference sequence). With 2 bases clipped from V and 5 bases from J, the junction kept 5 bases outside the gene matches.

The chain recombines TRBV5-4 with TRBJ2-5, with D maybe TRBD2 (5 bases). This CDR3 is 14 amino acids long. V was pared by 1 base and J by 6 bases, with 13 bases between. Germline CDR1 and CDR2: SGHNT and YYREEE (reference sequence). The CDR3 sequence: CASSLRTAWQTQYF. The CDR3 nucleotides read TGTGCCAGCAGCTTGAGGACTGCCTGGCAGACCCAGTACTTC. Supplemented by reference TRBV5-4 and TRBJ2-5, the full variable domain reads ETGVTQSPTHLIKTRGQQVTLRCSSQSGHNTVSWYQQALGQGPQFIFQYYREEENGRGNFPPRFSGLQFPNYSSELNVNALELDDSALYLCASSLRTAWQTQYFGPGTRLLVL.

The chain carries TRBV5-4 and TRBJ2-7, with D possibly being TRBD2 (5 bases). V was pared by 2 bases and J by 6 bases, with 9 bases between. CDR3 size: 12 residues. Germline assignment: CDR1 SGHNT and CDR2 YYREEE (reference sequence). The CDR3 region is CASSFLASEQYF. The CDR3 region has the DNA TGTGCCAGCAGCTTTCTAGCATCCGAGCAGTACTTC.

This chain connects TRBV28 to TRBJ2-1; D possibly corresponds to TRBD2 (7 bases). V shed 2 bases and J shed 0 bases, with 14 bases lying between them. CDR3 length: 17 residues. Germline V gene data show CDR1 as MDHEN and CDR2 as SYDVKM. The CDR3 DNA reads TGTGCCAGCAGTTTAGCAGGGGACTATATCTCCTACAATGAGCAGTTCTTC. Amino acids: CASSLAGDYISYNEQFF.

The chain joins TRBV27 to TRBJ2-5; 10 nucleotides line up with TRBD1. V lost 6 bases and J lost 2; bases outside the gene matches: 9. This CDR3 is built from 16 residues. The germline V gene has CDR1 MNHEY and CDR2 SMNVEV (reference sequence). The CDR3 protein is CASSPRDRGNQETQYF. Here the CDR3 DNA reads TGTGCCAGCAGCCCCCGGGACAGGGGCAATCAAGAGACCCAGTACTTC.

V and J are TRBV28 and TRBJ1-3; 7 bases align to TRBD1. The J segment lost 6 bases and the V segment lost 5 bases, leaving 7 bases of the junction unmatched. The CDR3 length is 14 residues. Looked up from germline, CDR1 is MDHEN and CDR2 is SYDVKM. CDR3 loop: CASSTHRGSNTIYF. In nucleotides, the CDR3 is TGTGCCAGCAGTACCCACAGGGGATCAAACACCATATATTTT.

The chain links TRBV5-5 to TRBJ2-7; D remains ambiguous. CDR1 SGHKS and CDR2 YYEKEE come from the germline V gene (reference sequence). The CDR3 length is 15 residues. V lost 0 bases to trimming and J lost 3 bases, with 13 bases between them. DNA of the CDR3: TGTGCCAGCAGCTTGGAAGTCTCAAACTACTACGAGCAGTACTTC. Protein sequence: CASSLEVSNYYEQYF. Full variable domain (outside the CDR3, taken from reference TRBV5-5 and TRBJ2-7): DAGVTQSPTHLIKTRGQQVTLRCSPISGHKSVSWYQQVLGQGPQFIFQYYEKEERGRGNFPDRFSARQFPNYSSELNVNALLLGDSALYLCASSLEVSNYYEQYFGPGTRLTVT.

CDR3 nucleotides: TGTGCCAGTACGAACAGCCCCTACGAGCAGTACTTC. This encodes CASTNSPYEQYF. The V gene is TRBV19, the J gene TRBJ2-7; no reliable D call. This CDR3 is built from 12 residues. Germline-derived CDR1 and CDR2 are LNHDA and SQIVND (reference sequence). V shed 7 bases and J shed 2 bases, with 9 bases lying between them.

This chain connects TRBV7-9 to TRBJ2-3; 8 nucleotides align to TRBD2. CDR1 is SEHNR and CDR2 is FQNEAQ in the germline V gene (reference sequence). The ends lost 5 bases at V and 0 bases at J; junction bases unmatched: 16. The CDR3 has 19 residues. CDR3 sequence: CASSPVGGGFLGSTDTQYF. Here the CDR3 DNA reads TGTGCCAGCAGCCCAGTCGGGGGGGGTTTCCTAGGAAGCACAGATACGCAGTATTTT.

DNA of the CDR3: TGCGCCAGCAGCCAGGGGCGAACGACCTTCGAGCAGTACTTC. Protein: CASSQGRTTFEQYF. This chain connects TRBV4-1 to TRBJ2-7, with a tentative D call TRBD1 (5 bases). Trimming stripped 3 bases from V and 6 bases from J, with 15 bases between. The CDR3 length is 14 residues. Germline V gives CDR1 MGHRA, CDR2 YSYEKL.